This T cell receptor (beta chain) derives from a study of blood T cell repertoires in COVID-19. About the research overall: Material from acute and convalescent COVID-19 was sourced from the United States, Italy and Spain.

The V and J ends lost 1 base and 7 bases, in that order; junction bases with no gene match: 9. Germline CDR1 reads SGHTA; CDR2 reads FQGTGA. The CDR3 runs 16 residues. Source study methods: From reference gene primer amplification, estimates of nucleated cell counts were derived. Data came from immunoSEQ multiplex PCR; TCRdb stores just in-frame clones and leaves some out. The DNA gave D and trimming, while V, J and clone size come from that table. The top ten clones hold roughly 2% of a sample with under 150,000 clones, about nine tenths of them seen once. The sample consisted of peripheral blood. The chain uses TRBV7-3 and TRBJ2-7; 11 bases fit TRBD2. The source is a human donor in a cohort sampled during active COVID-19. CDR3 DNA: TGTGCCAGCAGCTTAAGGGGACTAGCGGAACCTAGGGAGCAGTACTTC. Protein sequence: CASSLRGLAEPREQYF.